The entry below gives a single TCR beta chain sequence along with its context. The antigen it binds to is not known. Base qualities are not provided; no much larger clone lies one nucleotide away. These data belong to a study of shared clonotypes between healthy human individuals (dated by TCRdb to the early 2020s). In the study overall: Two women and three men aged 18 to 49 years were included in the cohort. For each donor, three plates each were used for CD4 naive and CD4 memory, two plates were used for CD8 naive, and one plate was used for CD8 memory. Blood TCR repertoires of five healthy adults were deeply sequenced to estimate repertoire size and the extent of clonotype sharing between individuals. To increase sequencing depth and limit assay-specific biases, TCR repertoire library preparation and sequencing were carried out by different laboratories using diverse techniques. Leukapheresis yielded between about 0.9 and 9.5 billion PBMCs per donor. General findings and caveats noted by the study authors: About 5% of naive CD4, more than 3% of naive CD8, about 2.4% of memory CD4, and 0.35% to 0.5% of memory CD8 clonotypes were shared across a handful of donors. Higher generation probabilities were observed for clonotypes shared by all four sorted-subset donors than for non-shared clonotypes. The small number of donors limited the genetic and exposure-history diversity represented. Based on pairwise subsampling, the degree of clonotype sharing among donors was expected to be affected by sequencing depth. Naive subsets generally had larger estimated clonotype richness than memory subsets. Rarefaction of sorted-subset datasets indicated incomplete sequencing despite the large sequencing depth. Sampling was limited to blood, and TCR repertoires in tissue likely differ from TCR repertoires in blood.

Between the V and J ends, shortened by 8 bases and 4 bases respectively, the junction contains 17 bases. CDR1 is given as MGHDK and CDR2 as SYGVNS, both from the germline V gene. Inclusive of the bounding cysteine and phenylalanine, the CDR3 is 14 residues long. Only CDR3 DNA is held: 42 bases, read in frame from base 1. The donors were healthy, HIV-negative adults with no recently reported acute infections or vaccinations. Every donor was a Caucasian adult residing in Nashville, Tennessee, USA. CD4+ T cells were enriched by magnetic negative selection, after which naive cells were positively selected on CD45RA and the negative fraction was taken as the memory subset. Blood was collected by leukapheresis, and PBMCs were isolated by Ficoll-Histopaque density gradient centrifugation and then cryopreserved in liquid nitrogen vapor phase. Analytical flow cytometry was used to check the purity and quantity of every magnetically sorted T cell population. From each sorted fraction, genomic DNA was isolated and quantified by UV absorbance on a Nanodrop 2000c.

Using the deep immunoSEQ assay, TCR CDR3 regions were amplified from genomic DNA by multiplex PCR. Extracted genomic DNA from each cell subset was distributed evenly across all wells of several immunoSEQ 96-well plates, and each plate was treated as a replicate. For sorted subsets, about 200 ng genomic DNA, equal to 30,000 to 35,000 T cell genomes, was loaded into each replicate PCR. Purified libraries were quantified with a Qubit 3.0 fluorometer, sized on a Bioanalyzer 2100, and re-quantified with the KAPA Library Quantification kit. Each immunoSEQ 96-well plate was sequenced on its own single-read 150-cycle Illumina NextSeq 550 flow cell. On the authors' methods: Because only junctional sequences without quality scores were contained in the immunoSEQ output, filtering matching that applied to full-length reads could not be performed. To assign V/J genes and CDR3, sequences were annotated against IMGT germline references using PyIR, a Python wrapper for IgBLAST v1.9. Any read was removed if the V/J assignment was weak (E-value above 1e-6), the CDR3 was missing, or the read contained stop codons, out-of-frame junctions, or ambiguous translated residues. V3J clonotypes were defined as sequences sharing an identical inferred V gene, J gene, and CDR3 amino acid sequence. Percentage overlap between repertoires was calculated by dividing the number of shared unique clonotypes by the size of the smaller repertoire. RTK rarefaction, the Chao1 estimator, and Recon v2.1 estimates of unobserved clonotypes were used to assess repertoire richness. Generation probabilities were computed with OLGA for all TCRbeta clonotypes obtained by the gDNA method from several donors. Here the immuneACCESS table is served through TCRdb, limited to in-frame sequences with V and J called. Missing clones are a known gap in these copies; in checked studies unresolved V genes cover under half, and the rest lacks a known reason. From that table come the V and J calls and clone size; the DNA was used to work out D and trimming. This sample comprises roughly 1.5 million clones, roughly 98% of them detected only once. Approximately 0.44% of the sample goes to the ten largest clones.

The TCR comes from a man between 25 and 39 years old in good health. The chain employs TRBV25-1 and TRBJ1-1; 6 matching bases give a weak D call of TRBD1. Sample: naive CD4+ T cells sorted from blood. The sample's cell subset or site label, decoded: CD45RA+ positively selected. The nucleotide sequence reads TGTGCCAGCTGTGGACAGTCTTGGGGCACTGAAGCTTTCTTT. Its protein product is CASCGQSWGTEAFF.